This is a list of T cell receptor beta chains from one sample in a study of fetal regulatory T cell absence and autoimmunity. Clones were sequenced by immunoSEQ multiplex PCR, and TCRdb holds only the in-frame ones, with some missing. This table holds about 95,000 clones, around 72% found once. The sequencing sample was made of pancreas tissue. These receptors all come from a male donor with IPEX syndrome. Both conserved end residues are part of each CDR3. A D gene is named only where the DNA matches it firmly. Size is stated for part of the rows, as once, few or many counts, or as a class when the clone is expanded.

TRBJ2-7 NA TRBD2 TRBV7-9 TGTGCCAGCAGCACGGTAGCGGGAGATCGCGAGCAGTACTTC CASSTVAGDREQYF
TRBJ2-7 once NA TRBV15 TGTGCCACCAGCAGAGATGGCCCCCGTTCCGAGCAGTACTTC CATSRDGPRSEQYF
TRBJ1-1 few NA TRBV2 TGTGCCAGCAACAAAAAAACTGAAGCTTTCTTT CASNKKTEAFF
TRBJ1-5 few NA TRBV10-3 TGTGCCATCAGTCCGCCAAATCAGCCCCAGCATTTT CAISPPNQPQHF
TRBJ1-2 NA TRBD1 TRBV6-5 TGTGCCAGCAGAAACAGGGGAAAGGCTGGCTACACCTTC CASRNRGKAGYTF
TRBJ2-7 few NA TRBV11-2 TGTGCCAGCAGCTTAGCGGGCTACGAGCAGTACTTC CASSLAGYEQYF
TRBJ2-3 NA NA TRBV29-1 TGCAGCGTTGTTAAAGGGACAGATACGCAGTATTTT CSVVKGTDTQYF
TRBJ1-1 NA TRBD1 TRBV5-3 TGTGCCAGAAGCCCGCAGGGGGATACTGAAGCTTTCTTT CARSPQGDTEAFF
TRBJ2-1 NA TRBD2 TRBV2 TGTGCCAGCGTCGCTAGCGGGGGGGAGAATGAGCAGTTCTTC CASVASGGENEQFF
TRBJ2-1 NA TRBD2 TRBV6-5 TGTGCCAGCAGTGGTCTAGCGGGAGGGAATGAGCAGTTCTTC CASSGLAGGNEQFF
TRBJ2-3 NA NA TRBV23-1 TGCGCCAGCAGTCAACCGGGACGCCTTTTGCCAAGCACAGATACGCAGTATTTT CASSQPGRLLPSTDTQYF
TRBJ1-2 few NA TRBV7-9 TGTGCCAGCAGCTCCCCTATTGATGGCTACACCTTC CASSSPIDGYTF
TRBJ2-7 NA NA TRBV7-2 TGTGCCAGCAGAAGAGGGGGAGTCTACGAGCAGTACTTC CASRRGGVYEQYF
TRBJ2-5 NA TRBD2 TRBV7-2 TGTGCCAGCAGCTTAGCCTGGCAGCGGGGGCCCCAAGAGACCCAGTACTTC CASSLAWQRGPQETQYF
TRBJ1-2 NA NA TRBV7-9 TGTGCCAGCAGCCTAGGGGCCCTCATACTCGGTGGCTACACCTTC CASSLGALILGGYTF
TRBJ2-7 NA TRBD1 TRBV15 TGTGCCACCAGTTCAGGGGGCTACGAGCAGTACTTC CATSSGGYEQYF
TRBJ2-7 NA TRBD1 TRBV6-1 TGTGCCAGCACCCTGGTAGGGACAGGGGGCTACGAGCAGTACTTC CASTLVGTGGYEQYF
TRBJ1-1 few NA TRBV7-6 TGTGCCAGCAGCTTAGCGAAGCGACGGAGAGTTATGAACACTGAAGCTTTCTTT CASSLAKRRRVMNTEAFF
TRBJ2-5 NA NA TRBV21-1 TGTGCCAGCAGCCTGGGACAGGGGCCCTTTTACTACGAGACCCAGTACTTC CASSLGQGPFYYETQYF
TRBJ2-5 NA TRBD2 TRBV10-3 TGTGCCATCAGTGAGGCTAGCGGGAGGGCCGGTAAACAAGAGACCCAGTACTTC CAISEASGRAGKQETQYF
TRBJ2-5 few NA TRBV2 TGTGCCAGCAGTGAAGAGACCCAGTACTTC CASSEETQYF
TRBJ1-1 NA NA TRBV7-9 TGTGCCAGCAGCCGCCAGAACACTGAAGCTTTCTTT CASSRQNTEAFF
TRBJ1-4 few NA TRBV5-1 TGCGCCAGCAGCTTGGTTGCAGGGGATCCACTGTTTTTT CASSLVAGDPLFF
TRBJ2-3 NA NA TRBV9 TGTGCCAGCAGCGTAGGTGCAGATACGCAGTATTTT CASSVGADTQYF
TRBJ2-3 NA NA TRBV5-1 TGCGCCAGCATGTCCGGGATGATAACAGATACGCAGTATTTT CASMSGMITDTQYF
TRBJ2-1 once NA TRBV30 TGTGCCTGGAGTGGAGTGCTACTCTCCTACAATGAGCAGTTCTTC CAWSGVLLSYNEQFF
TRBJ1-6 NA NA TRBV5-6 TGTGCCAGCAGCTTGCTCTCGGCAGGGCCTTTTTCCTCCTCACCCCTCCACTTT CASSLLSAGPFSSSPLHF
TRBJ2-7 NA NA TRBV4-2 TGTGCCAGCAGCCTGGGGGAGGACGAGCAGTACTTC CASSLGEDEQYF
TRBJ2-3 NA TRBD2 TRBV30 TGTGCCTGGAGTCTCGGGGGGGGGAGCACAGATACGCAGTATTTT CAWSLGGGSTDTQYF
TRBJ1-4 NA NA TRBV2 TGTGCCAGCAGTCGACGCGGCCGGGCGACTAATGAAAAACTGTTTTTT CASSRRGRATNEKLFF
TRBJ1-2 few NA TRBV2 TGTGCCAGCAGTGAACAGGACTATGGCTACACCTTC CASSEQDYGYTF
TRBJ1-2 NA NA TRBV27 TGTGCCAGCAGTTGGGCACAGTCGTTGGGAGGCTACACCTTC CASSWAQSLGGYTF
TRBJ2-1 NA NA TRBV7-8 TGTGCCAGCAGCTTACCAGGGCTCTCCTACAATGAGCAGTTCTTC CASSLPGLSYNEQFF
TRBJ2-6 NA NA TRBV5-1 TGCGCCAGCAGCTTGGTAGGGGGGGCGGCTGGGGCCAACGTCCTGACTTTC CASSLVGGAAGANVLTF
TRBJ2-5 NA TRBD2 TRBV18 TGTGCCAGCTCACCTCGCCTCGGAGGACTAGCGGAAGAGACCCAGTACTTC CASSPRLGGLAEETQYF
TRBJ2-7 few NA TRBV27 TGTGCCAGCAGTTTCGGGGGGCACGAGCAGTACTTC CASSFGGHEQYF
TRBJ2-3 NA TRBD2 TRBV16 TGTGCCAGCAGCCAATCCGAAGCGGGGGGTCCCACAGATACGCAGTATTTT CASSQSEAGGPTDTQYF
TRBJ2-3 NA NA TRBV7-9 TGTGCCAGCAGCCCGGACTATTCCACAGATACGCAGTATTTT CASSPDYSTDTQYF